Sequencing of this TCR beta chain was carried out in a study of molecular identifiers for immune sequencing clone quantification. The wider study: Replicate RNA came from approximately 20,000 or 98,000 naive CD8 cells and was split five ways, and four parts were sequenced. Study-level points and caveats: Clonotypes surpassing 20 RNA copies contained over 97% of effector molecules, versus under 1% in naive cells. Clone sizes that are highly expanded could be underestimated when identical TCR molecules share a barcode.

When naive CD8 T cells were sorted, they were gated as CD8+CD4-CCR7+CD45RA+. Each CDR3 protein is one row after TCRdb ran MiXCR on the PCR reads. Of some 40,000 distinct CDR3 sequences listed, roughly 20% are singletons. Germline-derived CDR1 and CDR2 are SEHNR and FQNEAQ (reference sequence). The trim removed 4 bases at V and 4 bases at J, leaving 10 bases unmatched. CDR3 size: 15 residues. The sample holds many counts of this clonotype. Its antigen is currently unknown. Sequencing input: naive CD8+ T cells from blood, with Jurkat cell RNA spiked in. The sample's subset: FACS-sorted CD8+CD4-CCR7+CD45RA+ naive T cells. The chain uses TRBV7-9 and TRBJ2-7; 7 nucleotides agree with TRBD1. This TCR derives from a human donor in good health. Some libraries in this study had Jurkat cell RNA spiked in. The CDR3 DNA reads as TGTGCCAGCAGCTCACAGGGGCGACCATCGTACGAGCAGTACTTC. Protein sequence: CASSSQGRPSYEQYF.